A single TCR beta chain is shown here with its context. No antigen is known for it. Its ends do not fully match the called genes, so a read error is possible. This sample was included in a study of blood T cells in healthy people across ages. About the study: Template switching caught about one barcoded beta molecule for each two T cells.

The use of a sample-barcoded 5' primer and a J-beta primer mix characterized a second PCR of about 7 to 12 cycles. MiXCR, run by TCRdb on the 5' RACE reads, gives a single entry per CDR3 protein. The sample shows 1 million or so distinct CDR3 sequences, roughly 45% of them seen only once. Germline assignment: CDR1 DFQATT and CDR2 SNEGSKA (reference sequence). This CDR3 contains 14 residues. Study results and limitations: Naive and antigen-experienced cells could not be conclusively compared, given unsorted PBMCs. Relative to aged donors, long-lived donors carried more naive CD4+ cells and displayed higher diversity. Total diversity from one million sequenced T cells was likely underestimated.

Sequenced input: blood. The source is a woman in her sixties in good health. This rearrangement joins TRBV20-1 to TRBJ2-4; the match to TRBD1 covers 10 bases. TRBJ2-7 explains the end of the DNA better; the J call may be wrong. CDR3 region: CSTSGDRGSREQYF. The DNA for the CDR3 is TGCAGTACTAGTGGGGACAGGGGCAGTCGCGAGCAGTACTTC.